The T cell receptor beta chain under discussion was sequenced for a study of post-analysis software for immune sequencing data. For this clonotype: Its antigen is as yet unknown.

V shed 5 bases and J 5 bases; nucleotides not matched to a gene: 10. This CDR3 has 16 amino acids. CDR1 and CDR2 (germline): MNHEY, SVGAGI. cDNA libraries of TCR beta carried unique molecular identifiers. The source material, roughly 0.9 to 10 million T cells, gave rise to 400,000 to 600,000 cDNA molecules. TCRdb reprocessed the PCR reads via MiXCR and lists one record per CDR3 protein. Of 740,000 or so distinct CDR3 sequences listed, under 70% are singletons. General study findings and limits: Compared with controls, patients showed significantly lower normalized Chao1 diversity. F measure clustering grouped samples strongly by preparation batch. About 5 TRBV segments, including TRBV5-6, TRBV5-1 and TRBV20-1, were more frequent in patients than controls.

Sequencing used blood. The receptor was isolated from a girl between 10 and 17 years old with multiple sclerosis. The chain is built from TRBV6-5 and TRBJ2-7, with 12 nucleotides matching TRBD1. In DNA form, the CDR3 reads TGTGCCAGCAGTCAACTCCCGGGACAGGGGGCCGACGAGCAGTACTTC. Translation gives CASSQLPGQGADEQYF.